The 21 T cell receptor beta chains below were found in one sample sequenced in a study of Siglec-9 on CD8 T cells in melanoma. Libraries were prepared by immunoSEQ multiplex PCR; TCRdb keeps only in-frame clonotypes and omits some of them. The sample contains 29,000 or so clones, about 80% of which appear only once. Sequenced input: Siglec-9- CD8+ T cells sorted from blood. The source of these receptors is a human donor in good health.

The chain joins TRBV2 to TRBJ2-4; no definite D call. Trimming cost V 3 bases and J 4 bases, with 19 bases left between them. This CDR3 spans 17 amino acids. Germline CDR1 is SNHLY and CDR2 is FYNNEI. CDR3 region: CASSDWGLVEGKNIQYF. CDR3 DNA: TGTGCCAGCAGTGATTGGGGTCTTGTTGAAGGAAAAAACATTCAGTACTTC.

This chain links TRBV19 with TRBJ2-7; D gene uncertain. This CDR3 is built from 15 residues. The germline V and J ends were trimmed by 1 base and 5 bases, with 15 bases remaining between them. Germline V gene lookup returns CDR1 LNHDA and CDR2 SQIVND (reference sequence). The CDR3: CASSIGALRTDEQYF. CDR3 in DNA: TGTGCCAGTAGTATAGGTGCACTTCGGACGGACGAGCAGTACTTC.

CDR3 sequence reads: CASSPGTSGSDEQFF. For the CDR3, the DNA is TGTGCCAGCAGCCCCGGGACTAGCGGGAGCGATGAGCAGTTCTTC. The V gene is TRBV5-4, the J gene TRBJ2-1, with TRBD2 matching 14 bases. Germline values: CDR1 SGHNT, CDR2 YYREEE (reference sequence). The ends lost 4 bases at V and 8 bases at J; junction bases unmatched: 5. This CDR3 has 15 amino acids. Based on the CDR3 plus reference TRBV5-4 and TRBJ2-1, the full variable domain is ETGVTQSPTHLIKTRGQQVTLRCSSQSGHNTVSWYQQALGQGPQFIFQYYREEENGRGNFPPRFSGLQFPNYSSELNVNALELDDSALYLCASSPGTSGSDEQFFGPGTRLTVL.

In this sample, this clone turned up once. The CDR3, as DNA: TGTGCCAGCAGTTTACATCGGGACCCCAAAGATACGCAGTATTTT. Encoded protein: CASSLHRDPKDTQYF. The chain carries TRBV28 and TRBJ2-3; D could derive from TRBD1 or TRBD2 (5 bases each). V was clipped by 2 bases and J by 5 bases, with 14 bases between them. The CDR3 is made up of 15 amino acids. Germline values: CDR1 MDHEN, CDR2 SYDVKM.

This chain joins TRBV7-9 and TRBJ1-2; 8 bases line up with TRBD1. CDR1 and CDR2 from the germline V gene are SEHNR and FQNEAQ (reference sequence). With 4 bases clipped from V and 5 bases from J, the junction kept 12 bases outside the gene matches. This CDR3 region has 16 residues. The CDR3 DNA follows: TGTGCCAGCAGCTATGGACAGGGCCACCATGATTATGGCTACACCTTC. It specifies CASSYGQGHHDYGYTF.

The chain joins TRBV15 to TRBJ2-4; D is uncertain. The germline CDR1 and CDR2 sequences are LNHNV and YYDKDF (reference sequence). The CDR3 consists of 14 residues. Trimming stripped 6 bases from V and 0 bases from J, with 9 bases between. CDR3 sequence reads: CATSATVAKNIQYF. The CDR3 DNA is TGTGCCACCAGTGCCACAGTAGCCAAAAACATTCAGTACTTC.

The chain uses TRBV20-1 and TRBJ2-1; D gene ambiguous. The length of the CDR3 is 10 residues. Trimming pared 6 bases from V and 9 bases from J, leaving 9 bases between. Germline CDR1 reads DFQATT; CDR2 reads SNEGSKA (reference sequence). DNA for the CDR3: TGCAGTGCCCTTAGTTTTGAGCAGTTCTTC. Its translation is CSALSFEQFF.

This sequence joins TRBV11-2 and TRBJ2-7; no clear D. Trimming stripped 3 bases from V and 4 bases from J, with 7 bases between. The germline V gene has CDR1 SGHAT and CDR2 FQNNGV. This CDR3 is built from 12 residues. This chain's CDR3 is CASSFGGYEQYV. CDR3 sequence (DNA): TGTGCCAGCAGCTTTGGTGGGTACGAGCAGTACGTC.

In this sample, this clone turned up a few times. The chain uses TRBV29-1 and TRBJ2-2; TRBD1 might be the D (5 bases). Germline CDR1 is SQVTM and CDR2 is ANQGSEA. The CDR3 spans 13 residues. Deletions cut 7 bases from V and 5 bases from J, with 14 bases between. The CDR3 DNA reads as TGCAGCGGGGGCCTCCCCTCTACCGGGGAGCTGTTTTTT. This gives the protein CSGGLPSTGELFF.

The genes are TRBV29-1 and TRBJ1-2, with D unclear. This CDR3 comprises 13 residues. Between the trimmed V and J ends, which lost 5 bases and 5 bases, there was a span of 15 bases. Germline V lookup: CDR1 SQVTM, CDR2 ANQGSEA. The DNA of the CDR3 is TGCAGCGTTAGGACCGCGGATAAGTATGGCTACACCTTC. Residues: CSVRTADKYGYTF. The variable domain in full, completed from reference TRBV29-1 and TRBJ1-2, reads SAVISQKPSRDICQRGTSLTIQCQVDSQVTMMFWYRQQPGQSLTLIATANQGSEATYESGFVIDKFPISRPNLTFSTLTVSNMSPEDSSIYLCSVRTADKYGYTFGSGTRLTVV.

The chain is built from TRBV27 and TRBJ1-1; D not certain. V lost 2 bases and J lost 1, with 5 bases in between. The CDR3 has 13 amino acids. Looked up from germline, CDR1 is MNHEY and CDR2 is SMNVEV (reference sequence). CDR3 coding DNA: TGTGCCAGCAGTTTAGCAGGGAACACTGAAGCTTTCTTT. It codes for CASSLAGNTEAFF.

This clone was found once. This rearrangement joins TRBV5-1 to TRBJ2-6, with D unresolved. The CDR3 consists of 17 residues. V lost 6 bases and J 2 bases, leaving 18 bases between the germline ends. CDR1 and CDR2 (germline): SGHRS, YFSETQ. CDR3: CASTPTGGFAGANVLTF. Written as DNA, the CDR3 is TGCGCCAGCACCCCGACCGGCGGCTTCGCTGGGGCCAACGTCCTGACTTTC.

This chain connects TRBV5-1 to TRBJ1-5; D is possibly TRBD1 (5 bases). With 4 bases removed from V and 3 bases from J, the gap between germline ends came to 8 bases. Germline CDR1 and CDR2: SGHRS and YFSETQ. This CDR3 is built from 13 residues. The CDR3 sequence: CASSQGNNQPQHF. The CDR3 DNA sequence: TGCGCCAGCAGCCAGGGAAACAATCAGCCCCAGCATTTT. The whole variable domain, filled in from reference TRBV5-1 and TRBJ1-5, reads KAGVTQTPRYLIKTRGQQVTLSCSPISGHRSVSWYQQTPGQGLQFLFEYFSETQRNKGNFPGRFSGRQFSNSRSEMNVSTLELGDSALYLCASSQGNNQPQHFGDGTRLSIL.

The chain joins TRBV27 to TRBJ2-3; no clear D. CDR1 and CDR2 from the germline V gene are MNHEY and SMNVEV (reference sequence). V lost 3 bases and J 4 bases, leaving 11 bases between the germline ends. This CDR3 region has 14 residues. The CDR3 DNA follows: TGTGCCAGCAGTTTTCTGATACCCCCAGATACGCAGTATTTT. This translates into CASSFLIPPDTQYF.

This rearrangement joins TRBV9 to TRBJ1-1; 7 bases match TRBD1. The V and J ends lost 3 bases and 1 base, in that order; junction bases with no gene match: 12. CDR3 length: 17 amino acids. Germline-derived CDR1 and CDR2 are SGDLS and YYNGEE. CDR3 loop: CASSAPYRGGGNTEAFF. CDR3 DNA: TGTGCCAGCAGCGCGCCTTACAGGGGAGGTGGGAACACTGAAGCTTTCTTT.

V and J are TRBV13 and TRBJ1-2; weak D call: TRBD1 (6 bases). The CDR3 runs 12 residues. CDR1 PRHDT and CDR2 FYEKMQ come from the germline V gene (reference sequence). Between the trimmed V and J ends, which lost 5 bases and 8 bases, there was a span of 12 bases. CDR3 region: CASSVTGNGYTF. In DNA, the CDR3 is TGTGCCAGCAGCGTCACAGGGAACGGCTACACCTTC.

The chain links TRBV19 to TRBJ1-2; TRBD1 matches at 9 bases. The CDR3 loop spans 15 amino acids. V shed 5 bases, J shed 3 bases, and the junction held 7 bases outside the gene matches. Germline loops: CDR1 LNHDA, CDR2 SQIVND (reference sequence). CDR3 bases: TGTGCCAGTAGTGAAGCCCGGGACAGGGACTATGGCTACACCTTC. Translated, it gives CASSEARDRDYGYTF.

This chain's CDR3 is CASSTEDGSYEQYF. In DNA form, the CDR3 reads TGTGCCAGTAGTACAGAGGACGGTTCCTACGAGCAGTACTTC. The rearrangement uses TRBV19 and TRBJ2-7, with unresolved D. Deletions cut 4 bases from V and 1 base from J, with 11 bases between. The germline gives CDR1 LNHDA, CDR2 SQIVND (reference sequence). CDR3 length equals 14 residues.

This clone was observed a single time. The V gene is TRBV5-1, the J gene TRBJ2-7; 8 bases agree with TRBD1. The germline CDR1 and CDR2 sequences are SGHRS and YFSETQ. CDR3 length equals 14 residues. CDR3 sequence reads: CATSRDRGAYEQYF. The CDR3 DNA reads TGCGCTACCTCCCGAGACAGGGGAGCCTACGAGCAGTACTTC.

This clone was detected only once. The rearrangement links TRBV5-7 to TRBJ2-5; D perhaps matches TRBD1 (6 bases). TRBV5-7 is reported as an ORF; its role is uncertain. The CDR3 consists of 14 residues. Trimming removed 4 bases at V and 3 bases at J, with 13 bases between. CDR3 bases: TGTGCCAGCAGCGTCGACAGGAGAAAAGAGACCCAGTACTTC. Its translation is CASSVDRRKETQYF.

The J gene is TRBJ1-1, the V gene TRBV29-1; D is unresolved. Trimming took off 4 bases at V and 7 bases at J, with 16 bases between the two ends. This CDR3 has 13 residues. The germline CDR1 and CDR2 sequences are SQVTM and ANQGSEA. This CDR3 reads CSVGGRTDLEAFF. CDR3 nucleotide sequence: TGCAGCGTTGGTGGCAGGACCGATCTTGAAGCTTTCTTT.